Presented here are 10 T cell receptor beta chains from one specimen sequenced in a study of Ad26.COV2.S vaccination and SARS-CoV-2 variants. Treatment meaning: roughly 20 received Ad26.COV2.S at low or high dose, single or two shots; about 5 received placebo; per-sample allocation not given. At day 63 after the first vaccine or placebo injection, samples were drawn. Using immunoSEQ multiplex PCR, the repertoire was profiled, and TCRdb retains in-frame clones only, with some absent. The sample yields hundreds of thousands of clones, approximately 92% seen once. Specimen: peripheral blood, collected in a trial of Ad26.COV2.S vaccine versus placebo. The receptors here all came from a person aged 18 to 59 who received the Ad26.COV2.S COVID-19 vaccine or a placebo.

The chain links TRBV3-1 (or the pseudogene TRBV3-2) to TRBJ1-4; D gene uncertain. Germline V gene sequence: CDR1 LGHDT, CDR2 YNNKEL (reference sequence). The CDR3 contains 14 residues. V shed 3 bases and J shed 5 bases, with 10 bases lying between them. For the CDR3, the DNA is TGTGCCAGCAGCCAGTCAGCTTACAATGAAAAACTGTTTTTT. This translates into CASSQSAYNEKLFF.

This clone was seen a few times. The CDR3 DNA sequence: TGTGCCAGCAGTTTAAGAGCTAGCGAGAAAGATACGCAGTATTTT. This codes for CASSLRASEKDTQYF. The V gene is TRBV28, the J gene TRBJ2-3, with a weak D call TRBD2 (6 bases). V was shortened by 2 bases and J by 5 bases, with 14 bases between the two germline ends. CDR3 length equals 15 residues. Germline V gene data show CDR1 as MDHEN and CDR2 as SYDVKM.

The chain employs TRBV5-6 and TRBJ2-1; TRBD1 matches at 7 bases. Trimming cost V 4 bases and J 6 bases; bases outside gene matches: 7. Germline CDR1 is SGHDT and CDR2 is YYEEEE. The CDR3 loop spans 14 amino acids. CDR3 amino acids: CASSEDAGGNEQFF. The CDR3 region has the DNA TGTGCCAGCAGCGAGGACGCAGGGGGCAATGAGCAGTTCTTC.

This sequence joins TRBV6-6 and TRBJ2-1, with D tentatively TRBD2 (6 bases). V was clipped by 8 bases and J by 13 bases, with 18 bases between them. CDR1 is MNHNY and CDR2 is SVGAGI in the germline V gene (reference sequence). The CDR3 has 12 amino acids. As DNA, the CDR3 is TGTGCCAGCGTGGGACCCACGGGGGAACAGTTCTTC. Protein product: CASVGPTGEQFF.

The table lists this clone with a count of one. The chain recombines TRBV5-1 with TRBJ2-3; 10 bases fit TRBD1. With 4 bases clipped from V and 2 bases from J, the junction kept 7 bases outside the gene matches. This CDR3 has 16 amino acids. From germline, CDR1 is SGHRS and CDR2 YFSETQ. CDR3 sequence (DNA): TGCGCCAGCAGCAACGACAGGGGGCGAAACACAGATACGCAGTATTTT. Protein: CASSNDRGRNTDTQYF.

The V call is TRBV5-6, the J call TRBJ1-1, with D hard to call. The CDR3 sequence is 13 residues long. The germline CDR1 and CDR2 sequences are SGHDT and YYEEEE. The V gene lost 2 bases and the J gene lost 11 bases, with 16 bases spanning the gap. CDR3 region: CASSLVPSQWAFF. In DNA form, the CDR3 reads TGTGCCAGCAGCTTAGTCCCGTCCCAATGGGCTTTCTTT.

This clone was found once. The rearrangement links TRBV5-1 to TRBJ2-2; tentative D call: TRBD1 (6 bases). The V gene lost 2 bases and the J gene lost 5 bases, with 22 bases spanning the gap. Germline V gene sequence: CDR1 SGHRS, CDR2 YFSETQ. CDR3 length: 18 amino acids. CDR3 amino acids: CASSFVSRTERITGELFF. The DNA for the CDR3 is TGCGCCAGCAGCTTTGTATCCCGGACAGAGCGGATTACCGGGGAGCTGTTTTTT.

The V call is TRBV9, the J call TRBJ2-3; maybe TRBD2 (5 bases). V lost 4 bases, J lost 3 bases, and 15 bases lay in between. Germline CDR1 is SGDLS and CDR2 is YYNGEE. The CDR3 runs 15 residues. The DNA for the CDR3 is TGTGCCAGCAGCCGTCGGGATTGGGGAACAGATACGCAGTATTTT. It yields the protein CASSRRDWGTDTQYF.

This rearrangement joins TRBV5-1 to TRBJ2-3; D is uncertain. The germline V gene encodes CDR1 SGHRS and CDR2 YFSETQ. This CDR3 is built from 12 residues. The V gene lost 4 bases and the J gene lost 0 bases, with 3 bases spanning the gap. CDR3 sequence: CASSLSTDTQYF. Written as DNA, the CDR3 is TGCGCCAGCAGCCTTAGCACAGATACGCAGTATTTT.

This chain uses TRBV4-3 with TRBJ1-1; D is unclear. The germline V gene encodes CDR1 LGHNA and CDR2 YSLEER. Trimming cost V 0 bases and J 3 bases, with 11 bases left between them. The CDR3 contains 15 residues. The DNA of the CDR3 is TGCGCCAGCAGCCAAGATCGGACGGGTGACACTGAAGCTTTCTTT. This sequence encodes CASSQDRTGDTEAFF.